This TCR beta chain was obtained from a study of identical twins. TCRdb processed the 5' RACE reads anew with MiXCR; each CDR3 protein has one entry. The repertoire holds some 630,000 distinct CDR3 sequences, with about 7% as singletons. The V end lost 3 bases, the J end lost 2 bases, and 9 bases lay between the germline ends. The germline gives CDR1 MDHEN, CDR2 SYDVKM. This CDR3 region has 14 residues. There are many counts of this clonotype. This sample also belongs to another study, concerning yellow fever vaccine responses in identical twins.

J is TRBJ2-3 and V is TRBV28, with D tentatively TRBD2 (5 bases). This clonotype was sampled from a woman aged 18-29 years in good health. The sample comprised PBMCs. CDR3 coding DNA: TGTGCCAGCAGTTTTTCCGGGGTCACAGATACGCAGTATTTT. Protein: CASSFSGVTDTQYF.